The clone carrying this T cell receptor beta chain was found many times. Its specificity is not known. Scientists made TCR beta libraries using quantitative 5'-RACE with molecular barcodes. TCRdb re-called the 5' RACE reads with MiXCR, one entry per CDR3 protein. The sample has around 490,000 distinct CDR3 sequences, roughly 5.3% seen once. This sample was taken from a study of CD8 T cells in ankylosing spondylitis. In germline, CDR1 is SGHRS, CDR2 YFSETQ. V was pared by 3 bases and J by 2 bases, with 3 bases of the junction left unmatched. The CDR3 covers 15 residues. Overall study results and limits: There was a TCR beta motif, made of several highly homologous variants, that appeared characteristic of ankylosing spondylitis blood. Clones tied to disease were said to be significantly enriched in matched ankylosing spondylitis synovial fluid. Before this, some motif variants had been reported in reactive arthritis synovial fluid and blood. CD8+ disease-linked clones were present at relatively low frequencies in blood.

This clonotype was sampled from a male donor with ankylosing spondylitis. Specimen: blood, either unsorted or a sorted T cell fraction (not recorded which). The chain carries TRBV5-1 and TRBJ2-1, with 9 bases lining up with TRBD2. The DNA for the CDR3 is TGCGCCAGCAGCTCGCGGGGGGGTACCTACAATGAGCAGTTCTTC. Amino acid sequence: CASSSRGGTYNEQFF.